This record looks at one T cell receptor beta chain sequence and its context. Its antigen is unknown. The data belong to a study of OX40 agonist ivuxolimab in advanced cancers. Study outcomes and limitations: Among expanded peripheral T cells, antigen specificity went undetermined. Several nonresponders also turned out to have low normalized T-cell clonal expansion.

Germline CDR1 is SGHVS and CDR2 is FNYEAQ. Trimming stripped 0 bases from V and 6 bases from J, with 9 bases between. The CDR3 runs to 13 residues. Clones were read by immunoSEQ multiplex PCR, and TCRdb kept only the in-frame ones, dropping some. The profile shows 40,000 or so clones, about 89% of them singletons. The chain carries TRBV7-6 and TRBJ2-7, with D uncertain. The input for sequencing was CD4+ or CD8+ T cells sorted from blood, taken in a trial of the OX40 agonist ivuxolimab. This receptor was obtained from an adult with an advanced solid tumor such as melanoma, head and neck, liver or kidney cancer. DNA for the CDR3: TGTGCCAGCAGCTTAGCCCTCCCCGGCGAGCAGTACTTC. Translated: CASSLALPGEQYF.